The next 6 T cell receptor beta chains were all read from a single sample in a study of cytomegalovirus exposure and HLA in healthy donors. The PCR contained 60 Vbeta and 13 Jbeta primers. TCRdb's table, derived via immunoSEQ multiplex PCR, lists solely in-frame clones and lacks some. This table has about 130,000 clones, around 81% appearing once. Sample: PBMCs. The receptors stem from a man younger than 35 in good health and CMV-seronegative.

The chain links TRBV27 to TRBJ1-4, with 10 bases matching TRBD1. The germline V gene has CDR1 MNHEY and CDR2 SMNVEV (reference sequence). The CDR3 runs 17 residues. V dropped 1 base and J dropped 2; count of bases not matched to a gene: 4. The CDR3 region is CASSLYGTGATNEKLFF. The CDR3 DNA reads TGTGCCAGCAGTTTATACGGGACAGGGGCCACTAATGAAAAACTGTTTTTT.

This clone was detected once. The chain has TRBV6-6 and TRBJ2-6, with D maybe TRBD1 (6 bases). The CDR3 runs 16 residues. V lost 2 bases to trimming and J lost 2 bases, with 10 bases between them. Germline V gives CDR1 MNHNY, CDR2 SVGAGI (reference sequence). The CDR3 region is CASSYTTGTGANVLTF. The CDR3 DNA reads TGTGCCAGCAGTTACACTACAGGGACTGGGGCCAACGTCCTGACTTTC.

The gene calls are TRBV27 and TRBJ1-2, with TRBD1 matching over 7 bases. Germline V CDR1 and CDR2: MNHEY, SMNVEV (reference sequence). The V and J ends lost 6 bases and 2 bases, in that order; junction bases with no gene match: 9. The CDR3 contains 15 residues. CDR3 sequence: CASSKSGGLNYGYTF. In nucleotides, the CDR3 is TGTGCCAGCAGCAAATCAGGGGGACTGAACTATGGCTACACCTTC.

The J gene is TRBJ1-4, the V gene TRBV7-9, with TRBD1 matching over 7 bases. The CDR3 spans 14 residues. Germline V CDR1 and CDR2: SEHNR, FQNEAQ (reference sequence). Losses at the gene ends were 4 bases for V and 2 bases for J; bases not matched to a gene: 1. The CDR3, as DNA: TGTGCCAGCAGCTCACAGGGGACTAATGAAAAACTGTTTTTT. Amino acids: CASSSQGTNEKLFF. Drawing the rest from reference TRBV7-9 and TRBJ1-4, the complete variable domain is DTGVSQNPRHKITKRGQNVTFRCDPISEHNRLYWYRQTLGQGPEFLTYFQNEAQLEKSRLLSDRFSAERPKGSFSTLEIQRTEQGDSAMYLCASSSQGTNEKLFFGSGTQLSVL.

The chain is built from TRBV25-1 and TRBJ1-4; D may be TRBD1 (5 bases). The length of the CDR3 is 15 residues. Looked up from germline, CDR1 is MGHDK and CDR2 is SYGVNS. Trimming took 2 bases from V and 5 from J, leaving 12 bases between them. CDR3 bases: TGTGCCAGCAGTGAAACCCGGGGGTGGAATGAAAAACTGTTTTTT. Encoded protein: CASSETRGWNEKLFF.

V and J are TRBV9 and TRBJ1-1; possible D gene TRBD1, 6 bases. The V and J ends lost 2 bases and 1 base respectively, with 6 bases between them. Per germline, CDR1 SGDLS and CDR2 YYNGEE. This CDR3 is 13 amino acids long. CDR3 amino acids: CASSVDRNTEAFF. For the CDR3, the DNA is TGTGCCAGCAGCGTGGACAGGAACACTGAAGCTTTCTTT.